Following are 10 T cell receptor beta chains from one sample sequenced in a study of shared clonotypes between healthy human individuals. Libraries were prepared by immunoSEQ multiplex PCR; TCRdb keeps only in-frame clonotypes and omits some of them. Altogether 900,000 to 1,200,000 clones are present, approximately 78% being singletons, with the ten largest covering roughly 0.55%. The sample was memory CD4+ T cells from PBMCs. The sample's subset: CD45RA-negative fraction. The receptor source for this set is a man younger than 35 in good health. Some clones in this sample may be carry-over from other donors' samples.

The CDR3 reads CASSLGAGSSYEQYF. The CDR3 nucleotides are TGTGCCAGCAGCTTAGGGGCAGGCAGCTCCTACGAGCAGTACTTC. The chain combines TRBV7-3 with TRBJ2-7; D might be TRBD1 (5 bases). The length of the CDR3 is 15 residues. Trimming left V 2 bases short and J 0 bases short, with 11 bases between. Germline loops: CDR1 SGHTA, CDR2 FQGTGA.

The V and J genes are TRBV28 and TRBJ2-7; tentatively, D is TRBD2 (6 bases). V shed 8 bases and J shed 3 bases, with 17 bases lying between them. This CDR3 contains 14 residues. Germline CDR1 reads MDHEN; CDR2 reads SYDVKM. CDR3 sequence: CASRDGTRNYEQYF. In nucleotides, the CDR3 is TGTGCCAGCCGCGACGGGACTCGGAACTACGAGCAGTACTTC.

This clone was recorded a few times. V usage is TRBV5-5 and J usage is TRBJ1-2; weak D call: TRBD1 (5 bases). CDR1 is SGHKS and CDR2 is YYEKEE in the germline V gene (reference sequence). The CDR3 length is 15 residues. V lost 3 bases and J lost 3, with 15 bases in between. CDR3 DNA: TGTGCCAGCAGCTGGGCCGGGACCGGGGACTATGGCTACACCTTC. Translated, it gives CASSWAGTGDYGYTF.

This clone showed up just a few times. The CDR3: CASSVTGSLLNTGELFF. DNA of the CDR3: TGTGCCAGCAGCGTCACAGGATCCCTCCTGAACACCGGGGAGCTGTTTTTT. The chain carries TRBV9 and TRBJ2-2; weak D call: TRBD1 (5 bases). CDR1 is SGDLS and CDR2 is YYNGEE in the germline V gene. The length of the CDR3 is 17 residues. Between the trimmed V and J ends, which lost 2 bases and 1 base, there was a span of 15 bases.

This rearrangement joins TRBV28 to TRBJ1-2; 8 positions agree with TRBD1. The length of the CDR3 is 15 residues. Per germline, CDR1 MDHEN and CDR2 SYDVKM. The V gene end was trimmed by 2 bases and the J gene end by 4 bases; junction bases not matched to a gene: 6. The CDR3 DNA is TGTGCCAGCAGTTTACAGACAGGGGCGATCTATGGCTACACCTTC. This codes for CASSLQTGAIYGYTF.

The V call is TRBV11-2, the J call TRBJ2-1; TRBD2 aligns across 12 bases. J lost 5 bases, V lost 8 bases, and 10 bases had no gene match. The CDR3 loop spans 16 amino acids. From germline, CDR1 is SGHAT and CDR2 FQNNGV. This chain's CDR3 is CASGRTSGKYHNEQFF. The CDR3 DNA is TGTGCCAGCGGCCGGACTAGCGGGAAGTATCACAATGAGCAGTTCTTC.

J is TRBJ2-7 and V is TRBV27; D is perhaps TRBD1 (5 bases). The CDR3 loop spans 14 amino acids. V shed 4 bases and J shed 5 bases, with 15 bases lying between them. The germline gives CDR1 MNHEY, CDR2 SMNVEV (reference sequence). The DNA for the CDR3 is TGTGCCAGCAGTTCTAAGGGGTGGGGCCACGAGCAGTACTTC. Amino acids: CASSSKGWGHEQYF.

The chain carries TRBV2 and TRBJ1-2; D remains unclear. CDR3 length: 14 amino acids. CDR1 and CDR2 from the germline V gene are SNHLY and FYNNEI. V was pared by 6 bases and J by 4 bases, with 15 bases between. The CDR3 DNA follows: TGTGCCAGCAGCCGATGGAAACGAGGCTATGGCTACACCTTC. Its protein product is CASSRWKRGYGYTF.

The chain joins TRBV6-5 to TRBJ2-3; 8 bases agree with TRBD2. There are 16 residues in the CDR3. From germline, CDR1 is MNHEY and CDR2 SVGAGI. With 1 base clipped from V and 0 bases from J, the junction kept 3 bases outside the gene matches. The CDR3 is CASSYYPSGSTDTQYF. The CDR3 bases are TGTGCCAGCAGTTACTATCCTAGCGGGAGCACAGATACGCAGTATTTT.

V is TRBV11-2 and J is TRBJ2-3; 14 nucleotides align to TRBD2. With 5 bases clipped from V and 8 bases from J, the junction kept 6 bases outside the gene matches. The CDR3 is made up of 15 amino acids. CDR1 and CDR2 from the germline V gene are SGHAT and FQNNGV. CDR3: CASSPGLAGGFTQYF. The CDR3, as DNA: TGTGCCAGCAGCCCCGGACTAGCGGGAGGTTTTACGCAGTATTTT.